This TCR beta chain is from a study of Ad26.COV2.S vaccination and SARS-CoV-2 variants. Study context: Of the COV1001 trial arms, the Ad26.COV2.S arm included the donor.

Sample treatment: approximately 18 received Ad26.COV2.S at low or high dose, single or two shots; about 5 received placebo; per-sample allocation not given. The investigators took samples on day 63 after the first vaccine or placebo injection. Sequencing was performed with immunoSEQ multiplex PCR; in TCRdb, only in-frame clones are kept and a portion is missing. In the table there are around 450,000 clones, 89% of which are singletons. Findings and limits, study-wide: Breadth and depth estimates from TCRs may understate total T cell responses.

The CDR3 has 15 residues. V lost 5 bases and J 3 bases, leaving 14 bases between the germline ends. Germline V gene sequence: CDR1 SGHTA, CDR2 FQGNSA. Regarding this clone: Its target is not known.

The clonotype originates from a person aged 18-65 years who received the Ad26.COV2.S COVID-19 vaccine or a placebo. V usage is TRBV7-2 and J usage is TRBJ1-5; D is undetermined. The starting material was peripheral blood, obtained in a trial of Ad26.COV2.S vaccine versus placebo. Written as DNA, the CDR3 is TGTGCCAGCAGCGATTCTAAGGTGTCCAATCAGCCCCAGCATTTT. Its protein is CASSDSKVSNQPQHF.